Below are 18 T cell receptor beta chains sequenced from a single sample in a study of beta chain features in type 1 diabetes. Sequencing targeted expressed TCRB transcripts, as all isolated RNA had been reverse transcribed. Only in-frame clones appear in the TCRdb table, and some are missing; sequencing was by immunoSEQ multiplex PCR. Among a few hundred thousand clones, 25% to 30% were seen once, and the ten largest hold 4%. The sample taken for sequencing was central memory CD4+ T cells from blood. These TCRs come from a young man in good health.

The CDR3, as DNA: TGTGCCAGCAGCTTAGCCGCGGCGGAAAACATTCAGTACTTC. It codes for CASSLAAAENIQYF. The chain is built from TRBV7-9 and TRBJ2-4; D unclear. The CDR3 totals 14 residues. The V gene's germline CDR1 is SEHNR and CDR2 FQNEAQ (reference sequence). Deletions cut 0 bases from V and 5 bases from J, with 8 bases between.

V gene TRBV5-4 combines with J gene TRBJ2-1, with a weak D call TRBD2 (6 bases). Trimming left V 6 bases short and J 7 bases short, with 17 bases between. The CDR3 covers 14 residues. The germline V gene encodes CDR1 SGHNT and CDR2 YYREEE (reference sequence). Written as DNA, the CDR3 is TGTGCCAGCACCCCTTCTTCTAGCGTAAATGAGCAGTTCTTC. The encoded protein is CASTPSSSVNEQFF.

Only a few counts were recorded for this clone. The chain joins TRBV5-5 to TRBJ2-2; no definite D call. Trimming left V 1 base short and J 2 bases short, with 15 bases between. Per germline, CDR1 SGHKS and CDR2 YYEKEE (reference sequence). The CDR3 is 17 amino acids. CDR3 in amino acids: CASSLIKSGANTGELFF. In nucleotides, the CDR3 is TGTGCCAGCAGCTTGATAAAGAGTGGCGCAAACACCGGGGAGCTGTTTTTT.

The J gene is TRBJ1-5, the V gene TRBV2; D is unclear. With 1 base removed from V and 4 bases from J, the gap between germline ends came to 11 bases. CDR1 SNHLY and CDR2 FYNNEI come from the germline V gene. This CDR3 contains 15 residues. CDR3 nucleotide sequence: TGTGCCAGCAGTGAAGAAGGGCATAGGAATCAGCCCCAGCATTTT. Residues: CASSEEGHRNQPQHF.

V and J are TRBV11-2 and TRBJ2-1; 8 bases map to TRBD2. After removal of 6 bases from V and 6 bases from J, the junction contained 4 bases not matched to a gene. Germline V gene data show CDR1 as SGHAT and CDR2 as FQNNGV. The CDR3 runs 13 residues. The CDR3 DNA reads TGTGCCAGCAGTACCGGGAGGGGCAATGAGCAGTTCTTC. This translates into CASSTGRGNEQFF.

This sequence joins TRBV28 and TRBJ2-1; D is possibly TRBD1 (6 bases). The CDR3 has 14 residues. Germline V gene sequence: CDR1 MDHEN, CDR2 SYDVKM. Trimming took 6 bases from V and 0 from J, leaving 9 bases between them. The CDR3 sequence: CASSRGGSYNEQFF. CDR3 bases: TGTGCCAGCAGCCGAGGGGGCTCCTACAATGAGCAGTTCTTC.

J is TRBJ2-5 and V is TRBV15, with a weak D call TRBD2 (7 bases). With 3 bases removed from V and 5 bases from J, the gap between germline ends came to 22 bases. The CDR3 loop spans 17 amino acids. In germline, CDR1 is LNHNV, CDR2 YYDKDF (reference sequence). Here the CDR3 reads CATSRPGLRGAGETQYF. In DNA, the CDR3 is TGTGCCACCAGCAGGCCGGGCCTTCGGGGGGCCGGGGAGACCCAGTACTTC.

J is TRBJ2-1 and V is TRBV29-1, with TRBD2 identical over 15 bases. V lost 6 bases to trimming and J lost 7 bases; unmatched junction nucleotides: 13. The CDR3 contains 17 residues. Per germline, CDR1 SQVTM and CDR2 ANQGSEA. CDR3 sequence reads: CSVPTQGTSGRLNEQFF. Written as DNA, the CDR3 is TGCAGCGTACCGACCCAAGGGACTAGCGGGAGGCTAAATGAGCAGTTCTTC.

V usage is TRBV28 and J usage is TRBJ1-5; a possible D gene is TRBD1 (5 bases). Germline-derived CDR1 and CDR2 are MDHEN and SYDVKM. Trimming stripped 1 base from V and 6 bases from J, with 13 bases between. This CDR3 is built from 15 residues. In DNA, the CDR3 is TGTGCCAGCAGTTTATTTGGGGGTGCAGCTCAGCCCCAGCATTTT. Translating gives CASSLFGGAAQPQHF.

This clone was observed a handful of times. This chain uses TRBV6-6 with TRBJ2-5; TRBD2 matches 7 bases. Per germline, CDR1 MNHNY and CDR2 SVGAGI (reference sequence). Unmatched junction bases numbered 9, after V lost 5 bases and J lost 3 bases. This CDR3 region has 15 residues. The CDR3 DNA follows: TGTGCCAGCAGTCCGCTCCGAACTAGCGAAGAGACCCAGTACTTC. As protein: CASSPLRTSEETQYF.

In this sample, this clone turned up a few times. The chain is built from TRBV7-9 and TRBJ2-1; 10 nucleotides agree with TRBD1. Germline CDR1 and CDR2: SEHNR and FQNEAQ (reference sequence). The CDR3 consists of 14 residues. J was trimmed by 7 bases and V by 4 bases; bases with no gene match: 4. DNA for the CDR3: TGTGCCAGCAGCTCCCGGGACAGGGGTAATGAGCAGTTCTTC. Amino acid sequence: CASSSRDRGNEQFF. Full variable domain (rest looked up from reference TRBV7-9 and TRBJ2-1): DTGVSQNPRHKITKRGQNVTFRCDPISEHNRLYWYRQTLGQGPEFLTYFQNEAQLEKSRLLSDRFSAERPKGSFSTLEIQRTEQGDSAMYLCASSSRDRGNEQFFGPGTRLTVL.

V gene TRBV15 combines with J gene TRBJ1-5, with no clear D. Between the trimmed V and J ends, which lost 5 bases and 5 bases, there was a span of 13 bases. This CDR3 is built from 14 residues. Germline CDR1 is LNHNV and CDR2 is YYDKDF (reference sequence). The CDR3 DNA reads TGTGCCACCAGCGCCCTCGACCAGGATCAGCCCCAGCATTTT. Protein: CATSALDQDQPQHF.

In this sample, this clone turned up many times. The rearrangement uses TRBV9 and TRBJ1-1, with D uncertain. This CDR3 has 13 amino acids. Germline CDR1 SGDLS, CDR2 YYNGEE. Trimming removed 0 bases at V and 0 bases at J, with 3 bases between. Written as DNA, the CDR3 is TGTGCCAGCAGCGTAGCTCTGAACACTGAAGCTTTCTTT. Protein: CASSVALNTEAFF.

This clone was observed a single time. The chain employs TRBV5-6 and TRBJ2-7; 8 nucleotides align to TRBD2. Unmatched junction bases numbered 12, after V lost 4 bases and J lost 3 bases. Germline-derived CDR1 and CDR2 are SGHDT and YYEEEE. This CDR3 region has 16 residues. CDR3 bases: TGTGCCAGCAGCCGCGGGGGGCCAGGAACCTTCTACGAGCAGTACTTC. It encodes CASSRGGPGTFYEQYF.

This chain connects TRBV5-8 to TRBJ1-5; 8 bases are shared with TRBD1. The CDR3 totals 15 residues. J gave up 2 bases and V 4 bases, and 5 bases lay outside the gene matches. CDR1 and CDR2 (germline): SGHTS, YDEGEE. The DNA of the CDR3 is TGTGCCAGCAGCAGGGACAGGAGGGGCAATCAGCCCCAGCATTTT. Its translation: CASSRDRRGNQPQHF.

This clone is deemed medium-sized. The chain joins TRBV28 to TRBJ2-5, with TRBD1 matching 8 bases. The CDR3 extends over 18 amino acids. CDR1 and CDR2 (germline): MDHEN, SYDVKM. With 1 base clipped from V and 9 bases from J, the junction kept 19 bases outside the gene matches. CDR3 nucleotides: TGTGCCAGCAGTTTATCGCAGGGGGGCAGGGGGCCGTCCAGGGCCCAGTACTTC. Its translation: CASSLSQGGRGPSRAQYF.

This chain connects TRBV15 to TRBJ1-2; D unclear. Looked up from germline, CDR1 is LNHNV and CDR2 is YYDKDF (reference sequence). The CDR3 has 15 residues. Trimming removed 0 bases at V and 0 bases at J, with 8 bases between. The CDR3 protein is CATSRDIAANYGYTF. The CDR3 DNA reads as TGTGCCACCAGCAGAGATATCGCAGCTAACTATGGCTACACCTTC.

The CDR3 spells CASSQAPAGRTEAFF. The CDR3 DNA reads TGCGCCAGCAGCCAAGCCCCGGCGGGGAGGACTGAAGCTTTCTTT. The V call is TRBV4-3, the J call TRBJ1-1, with no clear D. V gave up 1 base and J gave up 5 bases, with 14 bases separating them. Germline CDR1 reads LGHNA; CDR2 reads YSLEER. The CDR3 contains 15 residues.